This T cell receptor beta chain was recorded in a study of identical twins. Each cDNA held unique molecular identifiers, and template switching gave it a universal primer site. TCRdb independently ran MiXCR on the 5' RACE reads; one entry per CDR3 protein. The table includes a few hundred thousand distinct CDR3 sequences, roughly a quarter detected once. Each donor was a healthy Caucasian. In its sample, this clonotype was seen once. These data were also reused for a study on T cells expressing NK-cell markers. From that paper: Restricting sorting to alpha-beta TCR T cells was achieved in several experiments by an anti-gamma-delta TCR antibody.

The sequence derives from a woman between 18 and 29 years old in good health. Sequencing was carried out using CD4+ T cells sorted from blood.

CDR3 sequence reads: CSQGGGGGYTF. CDR3 DNA sequence: TGCAGTCAGGGTGGCGGGGGCGGCTACACCTTC. J is TRBJ1-2 and V is TRBV20-1; D might be TRBD1 (6 bases). Germline assignment: CDR1 DFQATT and CDR2 SNEGSKA (reference sequence). The CDR3 spans 11 residues. With 8 bases removed from V and 8 bases from J, the gap between germline ends came to 15 bases.